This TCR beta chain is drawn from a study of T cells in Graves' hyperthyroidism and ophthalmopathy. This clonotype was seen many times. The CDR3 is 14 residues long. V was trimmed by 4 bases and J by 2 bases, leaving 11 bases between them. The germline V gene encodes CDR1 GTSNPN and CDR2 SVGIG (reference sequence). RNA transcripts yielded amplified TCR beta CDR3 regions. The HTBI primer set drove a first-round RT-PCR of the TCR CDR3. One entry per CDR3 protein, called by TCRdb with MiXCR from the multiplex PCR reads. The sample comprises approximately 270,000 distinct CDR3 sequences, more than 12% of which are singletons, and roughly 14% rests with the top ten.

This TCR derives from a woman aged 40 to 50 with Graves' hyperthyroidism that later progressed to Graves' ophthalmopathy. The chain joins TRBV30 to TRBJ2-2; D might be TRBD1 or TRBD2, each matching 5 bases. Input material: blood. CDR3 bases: TGTGCCTGGAATGGGGGTGTAAACACCGGGGAGCTGTTTTTT. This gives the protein CAWNGGVNTGELFF.